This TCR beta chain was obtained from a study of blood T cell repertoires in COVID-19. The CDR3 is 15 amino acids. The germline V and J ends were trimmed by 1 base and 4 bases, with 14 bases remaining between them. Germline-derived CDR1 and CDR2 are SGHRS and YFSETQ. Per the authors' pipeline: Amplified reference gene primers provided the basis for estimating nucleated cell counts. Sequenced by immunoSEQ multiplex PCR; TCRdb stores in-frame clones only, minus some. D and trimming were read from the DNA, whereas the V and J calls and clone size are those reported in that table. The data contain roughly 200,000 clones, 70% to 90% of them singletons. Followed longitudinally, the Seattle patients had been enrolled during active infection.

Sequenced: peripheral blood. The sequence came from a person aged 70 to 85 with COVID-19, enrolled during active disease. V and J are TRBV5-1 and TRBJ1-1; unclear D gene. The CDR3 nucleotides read TGCGCCAGCAGCTTGTCCGTGGGAACTAGCACTGAAGCTTTCTTT. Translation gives CASSLSVGTSTEAFF.